This is a list of T cell receptor beta chains from one sample in a study of CD8 T cells in ankylosing spondylitis. Using its own MiXCR run on the 5' RACE reads, TCRdb lists one record per CDR3 protein. The data contain approximately 350,000 distinct CDR3 sequences, 20% to 25% of them singletons. The source material was blood, either unsorted or a sorted T cell fraction (not recorded which). These receptors were collected from a male donor with ankylosing spondylitis or in good health (not recorded which). CDR3s include the opening cysteine and the closing phenylalanine or tryptophan. The D gene is left open where the match is weak. Size values are once, few and many counts, or a class for expanded clones, and some rows have none.

cdr3_aa: CASTPLGPGYEQYF; cdr3_nt: TGTGCCAGCACCCCCTTAGGTCCGGGGTACGAGCAGTACTTC; v_call: TRBV6-1; clone_size: NA; j_call: TRBJ2-7; d_call: NA
cdr3_aa: CASRGVQQFF; cdr3_nt: TGTGCCAGCAGGGGGGTACAGCAGTTCTTC; v_call: TRBV12-3/TRBV12-4; clone_size: many; j_call: TRBJ2-1; d_call: NA
cdr3_aa: CASSDGQNTEAFF; cdr3_nt: TGCGCCAGCAGTGATGGGCAGAACACTGAAGCTTTCTTT; v_call: TRBV10-1; clone_size: NA; j_call: TRBJ1-1; d_call: NA
cdr3_aa: CSARIRGTAYF; cdr3_nt: TGCAGCGCTAGGATCCGGGGGACGGCCTATTTT; v_call: TRBV29-1; clone_size: NA; j_call: TRBJ2-3; d_call: NA
cdr3_aa: CASSLLLAKNIQYF; cdr3_nt: TGTGCCAGCAGCTTATTGCTAGCCAAAAACATTCAGTACTTC; v_call: TRBV7-9; clone_size: few; j_call: TRBJ2-4; d_call: NA
cdr3_aa: CSAPSLLGETQYF; cdr3_nt: TGCAGTGCCCCATCCTTGTTGGGTGAAACGCAGTATTTT; v_call: TRBV20-1; clone_size: NA; j_call: TRBJ2-3; d_call: NA
cdr3_aa: CASSLTRYNEQFF; cdr3_nt: TGTGCCAGCAGTTTGACCCGCTACAATGAGCAGTTCTTC; v_call: TRBV12-3/TRBV12-4; clone_size: NA; j_call: TRBJ2-1; d_call: NA
cdr3_aa: CASSQRLVGLAENIQYF; cdr3_nt: TGTGCCAGCAGCCAGCGACTAGTTGGACTTGCGGAAAACATTCAGTACTTC; v_call: TRBV14; clone_size: NA; j_call: TRBJ2-4; d_call: NA
cdr3_aa: CASSLLVSTDTQYF; cdr3_nt: TGCGCCAGCAGCTTACTAGTTTCCACAGATACGCAGTATTTT; v_call: TRBV5-1; clone_size: NA; j_call: TRBJ2-3; d_call: NA
cdr3_aa: CASSLRGLWSYNSPLHF; cdr3_nt: TGTGCCAGCAGCCTTCGAGGGTTGTGGTCCTATAATTCACCCCTCCACTTT; v_call: TRBV7-4; clone_size: few; j_call: TRBJ1-6; d_call: NA
cdr3_aa: CASSQSDGPVSWTNEQFF; cdr3_nt: TGCGCCAGCAGTCAATCTGACGGTCCGGTCAGTTGGACCAATGAGCAGTTCTTC; v_call: TRBV23-1; clone_size: NA; j_call: TRBJ2-1; d_call: NA
cdr3_aa: CASSQAAAMNTEAFF; cdr3_nt: TGTGCCAGCAGCCAAGCTGCGGCGATGAACACTGAAGCTTTCTTT; v_call: TRBV3-1; clone_size: NA; j_call: TRBJ1-1; d_call: NA
cdr3_aa: CASSGIGNYNEQFF; cdr3_nt: TGTGCCAGCTCAGGGATTGGGAACTACAATGAGCAGTTCTTC; v_call: TRBV2; clone_size: few; j_call: TRBJ2-1; d_call: NA
cdr3_aa: CASSLYSAETQYF; cdr3_nt: TGTGCCAGCAGTCTATACAGTGCCGAGACCCAGTACTTC; v_call: TRBV6-1; clone_size: NA; j_call: TRBJ2-5; d_call: NA
cdr3_aa: CATSTETGAELFF; cdr3_nt: TGTGCCACCAGCACAGAGACCGGGGCTGAACTGTTTTTT; v_call: TRBV15; clone_size: few; j_call: TRBJ1-4; d_call: NA
cdr3_aa: CSVSGGTSYNEQFF; cdr3_nt: TGCAGCGTTAGCGGGGGGACTTCCTACAATGAGCAGTTCTTC; v_call: TRBV29-1; clone_size: NA; j_call: TRBJ2-1; d_call: TRBD2
cdr3_aa: CALSLTPRLTENQPQHF; cdr3_nt: TGTGCCCTCAGTTTAACGCCTCGACTCACGGAAAATCAGCCCCAGCATTTT; v_call: TRBV27; clone_size: NA; j_call: TRBJ1-5; d_call: NA
cdr3_aa: CASSQTTGGGETQYF; cdr3_nt: TGTGCCAGCAGCCAGACGACAGGGGGGGGAGAGACCCAGTACTTC; v_call: TRBV7-9; clone_size: few; j_call: TRBJ2-5; d_call: TRBD1
cdr3_aa: CASSPQWLGNTGELFF; cdr3_nt: TGTGCCAGCAGCCCACAATGGTTAGGGAACACCGGGGAGCTGTTTTTT; v_call: TRBV7-9; clone_size: few; j_call: TRBJ2-2; d_call: NA
cdr3_aa: CASSQGGLDLTQYF; cdr3_nt: TGTGCCAGCAGCCAAGGGGGGCTAGATTTGACCCAGTACTTC; v_call: TRBV3-1; clone_size: few; j_call: TRBJ2-5; d_call: NA
cdr3_aa: CASTEAKNIQYF; cdr3_nt: TGCGCCTCCACTGAGGCCAAAAACATTCAGTACTTC; v_call: TRBV10-1; clone_size: NA; j_call: TRBJ2-4; d_call: NA
cdr3_aa: CASSQEGGPGETQYF; cdr3_nt: TGTGCCAGCAGCCAGGAGGGGGGGCCGGGAGAGACCCAGTACTTC; v_call: TRBV4-2; clone_size: NA; j_call: TRBJ2-5; d_call: NA
cdr3_aa: CASSRPTGSSYEQYF; cdr3_nt: TGTGCCAGCAGTCGCCCCACAGGGAGCTCCTACGAGCAGTACTTC; v_call: TRBV12-3/TRBV12-4; clone_size: few; j_call: TRBJ2-7; d_call: NA
cdr3_aa: CAITWGNEQFF; cdr3_nt: TGTGCCATCACATGGGGGAATGAGCAGTTCTTC; v_call: TRBV12-3/TRBV12-4; clone_size: NA; j_call: TRBJ2-1; d_call: NA
cdr3_aa: CASRLDPSGGHNEQFF; cdr3_nt: TGCGCCAGCAGGCTCGATCCGAGCGGGGGCCACAATGAGCAGTTCTTC; v_call: TRBV10-2; clone_size: few; j_call: TRBJ2-1; d_call: TRBD2
cdr3_aa: CAIQIISGNTIYF; cdr3_nt: TGTGCCATTCAGATTATCTCTGGAAACACCATATATTTT; v_call: TRBV12-3/TRBV12-4; clone_size: few; j_call: TRBJ1-3; d_call: NA
cdr3_aa: CASSEIRQGTGELFF; cdr3_nt: TGTGCCAGCAGTGAGATCCGACAGGGGACCGGGGAGCTGTTTTTT; v_call: TRBV2; clone_size: NA; j_call: TRBJ2-2; d_call: TRBD1
cdr3_aa: CSVEDLMTGTYNEQFF; cdr3_nt: TGCAGCGTTGAAGATCTTATGACAGGCACCTACAATGAGCAGTTCTTC; v_call: TRBV29-1; clone_size: few; j_call: TRBJ2-1; d_call: NA
cdr3_aa: CASSQDFRGAGETQYF; cdr3_nt: TGTGCCAGCAGCCAAGATTTCCGGGGGGCCGGGGAGACCCAGTACTTC; v_call: TRBV4-2; clone_size: NA; j_call: TRBJ2-5; d_call: NA
cdr3_aa: CASSPGDRRDEQFF; cdr3_nt: TGTGCCAGCAGCCCCGGGGACCGACGGGACGAGCAGTTCTTC; v_call: TRBV5-5; clone_size: NA; j_call: TRBJ2-1; d_call: NA
cdr3_aa: CATSRDSGGSYNEQFF; cdr3_nt: TGTGCCACCAGCAGAGATAGCGGGGGGTCCTACAATGAGCAGTTCTTC; v_call: TRBV15; clone_size: NA; j_call: TRBJ2-1; d_call: TRBD2
cdr3_aa: CASSQDKGGGAIDNEQFF; cdr3_nt: TGCGCCAGCAGCCAAGATAAAGGCGGGGGGGCTATCGACAATGAGCAGTTCTTC; v_call: TRBV4-1; clone_size: few; j_call: TRBJ2-1; d_call: TRBD2
cdr3_aa: CASSFAGGDPYEQYF; cdr3_nt: TGTGCCAGCAGTTTTGCGGGGGGCGATCCCTACGAGCAGTACTTC; v_call: TRBV12-3/TRBV12-4; clone_size: NA; j_call: TRBJ2-7; d_call: TRBD2
cdr3_aa: CASRSGIDAGELFF; cdr3_nt: TGTGCCAGCAGGTCAGGGATTGATGCCGGGGAGCTGTTTTTT; v_call: TRBV12-3/TRBV12-4; clone_size: NA; j_call: TRBJ2-2; d_call: NA
cdr3_aa: CASSRISGGDGETQYF; cdr3_nt: TGCGCCAGCAGCCGTATTAGCGGGGGGGACGGTGAGACCCAGTACTTC; v_call: TRBV4-1; clone_size: once; j_call: TRBJ2-5; d_call: TRBD2